Presented here are 20 T cell receptor beta chains from one specimen sequenced in a study of T-cell reconstitution after alpha-beta-depleted transplantation in children. Study outcomes and limitations: Several hundred expanded graft clones reportedly supplied alpha-beta T cells about two months after transplant.

Antigens for these TCRs are unknown. The library targeted TCRbeta and was prepared with unique molecular identifiers. TCRdb itself ran the PCR reads through MiXCR, one entry per CDR3 protein. The sample has over 25,000 distinct CDR3 sequences, 5% to 7.5% seen once; the top ten hold more than 20%. This specimen consisted of peripheral blood, obtained 60 days after TCRalphabeta/CD19-depleted stem cell transplant. The receptors stem from a child under two years old who had a stem cell transplant for acute myeloid leukemia, so the T cells may come from the graft donor.

This clonotype was counted many times. This sequence joins TRBV5-1 and TRBJ1-1, with TRBD1 matching 7 bases. Germline V gene sequence: CDR1 SGHRS, CDR2 YFSETQ. Trimming took 1 base from V and 1 from J; bases not matched to a gene: 1. The CDR3 spans 14 residues. This CDR3 reads CASSLRTGNTEAFF. Written as DNA, the CDR3 is TGCGCCAGCAGCTTGCGGACAGGGAACACTGAAGCTTTCTTT.

The table lists this clonotype with a few counts. The CDR3 protein is CASSQRGGHNSPLHF. CDR3 nucleotide sequence: TGTGCCAGCAGCCAGAGGGGGGGACATAATTCACCCCTCCACTTT. The V call is TRBV13, the J call TRBJ1-6, with D perhaps matching TRBD1 (6 bases). Germline-derived CDR1 and CDR2 are PRHDT and FYEKMQ (reference sequence). Trimming removed 5 bases from V and 5 bases from J, with 13 bases in between. There are 15 residues in the CDR3.

The chain uses TRBV12-3 or TRBV12-4 and TRBJ2-5; TRBD2 matches at 16 bases. After removal of 3 bases from V and 0 bases from J, the junction contained 7 bases not matched to a gene. The CDR3 sequence is 19 residues long. The CDR3 loop is CASSFWGLAGGSYQETQYF. In DNA form, the CDR3 reads TGTGCCAGCAGTTTCTGGGGACTAGCGGGGGGGTCGTACCAAGAGACCCAGTACTTC.

This clonotype was seen only a few times. The rearrangement uses TRBV11-2 and TRBJ2-1; 7 positions match TRBD2. CDR1 and CDR2 from the germline V gene are SGHAT and FQNNGV. The CDR3 sequence is 16 residues long. J gave up 3 bases and V 5 bases, and 10 bases lay outside the gene matches. The CDR3 here is CASSPAIQRGYNEQFF. In DNA, the CDR3 is TGTGCCAGCAGCCCAGCGATCCAGCGGGGCTACAATGAGCAGTTCTTC.

This rearrangement joins TRBV25-1 to TRBJ2-3; the D call may be TRBD1 or TRBD2 (6 bases each). Germline V gene data show CDR1 as MGHDK and CDR2 as SYGVNS. CDR3 length equals 14 residues. With 3 bases removed from V and 4 bases from J, the gap between germline ends came to 11 bases. Here the CDR3 DNA reads TGTGCCAGCAGTGAGTGGGGGGCGGCAGATACGCAGTATTTT. Encoded protein: CASSEWGAADTQYF.

This clonotype has more than one count but fewer than ten. The chain has TRBV21-1 and TRBJ2-5. TRBV21-1 is described as a pseudogene. There are 14 residues in the CDR3. The CDR3 DNA sequence: TGTGCCAGCAGCAAAGAGCCAACTCAAGAGACCCAGTACTTC. It encodes CASSKEPTQETQYF.

At least ten counts were recorded for this clonotype. The gene calls are TRBV28 and TRBJ2-7, with D perhaps TRBD1 (6 bases). Deletions cut 2 bases from V and 3 bases from J, with 8 bases between. The CDR3 length is 13 residues. The germline CDR1 and CDR2 sequences are MDHEN and SYDVKM. The DNA of the CDR3 is TGTGCCAGCAGTTTAAGGGGACACTACGAGCAGTACTTC. Translation: CASSLRGHYEQYF.

With regard to this clonotype: This clone may be a read error of a much larger clone one base away. The rearrangement joins TRBV27 to TRBJ2-1; D unclear. The CDR3 sequence is 12 residues long. The V gene's germline CDR1 is MNHEY and CDR2 SMNVEV (reference sequence). Trimming removed 1 base at V and 9 bases at J, with 7 bases between. In DNA, the CDR3 is TGTGCCAGCAGTTTATTTCGAGGTGAGCAGTTCTTC. It translates to CASSLFRGEQFF.

This clonotype has ten or more counts. The chain couples TRBV6-5 to TRBJ2-7; 16 positions match TRBD2. Germline V gives CDR1 MNHEY, CDR2 SVGAGI. The CDR3 extends over 16 amino acids. With 10 bases clipped from V and 3 bases from J, the junction kept 9 bases outside the gene matches. The CDR3 DNA is TGTGCCACTGTGGGGACTAGCGGGAGGGCCATCTACGAGCAGTACTTC. It is translated as CATVGTSGRAIYEQYF.

This clonotype was seen many times. V and J are TRBV6-2 or TRBV6-3 and TRBJ2-7; no definite D call. V was pared by 2 bases and J by 3 bases, with 11 bases between. The CDR3 loop spans 14 amino acids. The V gene's germline CDR1 is MNHEY and CDR2 SVGEGT. The CDR3 DNA reads as TGTGCCAGCAGTTACCACGGACCCGGCTACGAGCAGTACTTC. This gives the protein CASSYHGPGYEQYF.

At least ten counts were recorded for this clonotype. The chain carries TRBV5-8 and TRBJ2-1, with 11 bases identical to TRBD2. The ends lost 5 bases at V and 4 bases at J; junction bases unmatched: 5. This CDR3 contains 15 residues. Germline V CDR1 and CDR2: SGHTS, YDEGEE. The chain's CDR3 is CASSWTSGPYNEQFF. The CDR3, as DNA: TGTGCCAGCAGTTGGACTAGCGGGCCGTACAATGAGCAGTTCTTC.

The sample holds many counts of this clonotype. The CDR3 nucleotides read TGCAGCGTTGTGGGCCCTTACAAAAAGCCTTCGAGAACTGAAGCTTTCTTT. It translates to CSVVGPYKKPSRTEAFF. This rearrangement joins TRBV29-1 to TRBJ1-1; D is ambiguous. CDR3 length equals 17 residues. V lost 4 bases to trimming and J lost 5 bases, with 26 bases between them. CDR1 is SQVTM and CDR2 is ANQGSEA in the germline V gene.

The chain employs TRBV9 and TRBJ2-3; 15 nucleotides line up with TRBD2. CDR3 size: 18 residues. In germline, CDR1 is SGDLS, CDR2 YYNGEE. Losses at the gene ends were 4 bases for V and 1 base for J; bases not matched to a gene: 7. The CDR3 DNA sequence: TGTGCCAGCAGCAAGAGGACTAGCGGGGGGGTCCGCACAGATACGCAGTATTTT. As protein: CASSKRTSGGVRTDTQYF.

The table lists this clonotype with many counts. The chain couples TRBV25-1 to TRBJ2-4; 8 nucleotides align to TRBD1. Germline V gene data show CDR1 as MGHDK and CDR2 as SYGVNS. The CDR3 covers 15 residues. Trimming cost V 4 bases and J 1 base; bases outside gene matches: 3. CDR3 DNA: TGTGCCAGCAGTGCAGACAGGGGCGCCAAAAACATTCAGTACTTC. Translating it yields CASSADRGAKNIQYF. The whole variable domain, filled in from reference TRBV25-1 and TRBJ2-4, reads EADIYQTPRYLVIGTGKKITLECSQTMGHDKMYWYQQDPGMELHLIHYSYGVNSTEKGDLSSESTVSRIRTEHFPLTLESARPSHTSQYLCASSADRGAKNIQYFGAGTRLSVL.

This clonotype is termed large (0.1 to 1%). This CDR3 reads CASSPEGGVRNTEAFF. For the CDR3, the DNA is TGTGCCAGCAGTCCTGAAGGGGGGGTTCGGAACACTGAAGCTTTCTTT. The chain has TRBV25-1 and TRBJ1-1, with D possibly matching TRBD1 (6 bases). The CDR3 length is 16 residues. Germline CDR1 and CDR2: MGHDK and SYGVNS. Trimming shortened V by 5 bases and J by 1 base, and 17 bases separated the two germline ends.

This clonotype was found many times. V gene TRBV6-5 combines with J gene TRBJ1-5, with unresolved D. Germline V gene data show CDR1 as MNHEY and CDR2 as SVGAGI. CDR3 length equals 15 residues. With 0 bases removed from V and 2 bases from J, the gap between germline ends came to 8 bases. The CDR3 coding sequence is TGTGCCAGCAGTTACTCGATGGGCGGCAATCAGCCCCAGCATTTT. It specifies CASSYSMGGNQPQHF.

The table lists this clonotype with many counts. CDR3 sequence reads: CASSEGNSEQYF. The CDR3 DNA follows: TGTGCCAGCAGTGAGGGGAACTCCGAGCAGTACTTC. The chain employs TRBV9 and TRBJ2-7, with D perhaps matching TRBD1 or TRBD2 (5 bases each). Per the germline V gene, CDR1 is SGDLS and CDR2 is YYNGEE. The CDR3 consists of 12 residues. Trimming took off 5 bases at V and 6 bases at J, with 12 bases between the two ends.

This clonotype was observed many times. The CDR3 reads CASSWTAGEQFF. In nucleotides, the CDR3 is TGTGCCAGCAGTTGGACGGCGGGTGAGCAGTTCTTC. The J gene is TRBJ2-1, the V gene TRBV6-5; maybe TRBD2 (5 bases). The CDR3 is made up of 12 amino acids. V was pared by 4 bases and J by 9 bases, with 10 bases between. The V gene's germline CDR1 is MNHEY and CDR2 SVGAGI.

This clonotype was counted many times. J is TRBJ2-2 and V is TRBV10-2; 10 nucleotides match TRBD2. The CDR3 covers 16 residues. V was pared by 5 bases and J by 5 bases, with 8 bases of the junction left unmatched. Germline CDR1 is WSHSY and CDR2 is SAAADI. This CDR3 is CASSRYSGGPTGELFF. CDR3 bases: TGCGCCAGCAGTCGTTATAGCGGGGGGCCGACCGGGGAGCTGTTTTTT.

This clonotype showed up many times. The V call is TRBV9, the J call TRBJ2-3; 7 bases align to TRBD2. Per germline, CDR1 SGDLS and CDR2 YYNGEE. The CDR3 contains 16 residues. Losses at the gene ends were 2 bases for V and 1 base for J; bases not matched to a gene: 7. The CDR3 spells CASSVLGSGGTDTQYF. Here the CDR3 DNA reads TGTGCCAGCAGCGTCTTAGGAAGCGGGGGCACAGATACGCAGTATTTT.